This record concerns one T cell receptor (beta chain) sequence. The antigen is undetermined. These data originate in a study of CD8+ T cells in alopecia areata. On the study more broadly: Treated patients received oral tofacitinib, 5 to 10 mg twice daily. Study results and caveats: Sequencing of scalp samples also captures resident alphabeta T cells of normal skin.

The researchers isolated CD4+ and CD8+ T cells from PBMCs by sorting. cDNA serving as the sequencing template came from extracted, reverse transcribed RNA. The method was immunoSEQ multiplex PCR; TCRdb's version includes in-frame clones alone and lacks a portion of them. The sample lists some 240,000 clones; more than 45% were seen once. The sequence was collected from a human donor with alopecia areata. Specimen: CD4+ T cells sorted from blood, collected at week 0.

The CDR3 nucleotides are TGTGCCAGCAGCACAGGACAGGGCCGGGCGAGCACTGAAGCTTTCTTT. Residues: CASSTGQGRASTEAFF. The chain employs TRBV9 and TRBJ1-1; 8 bases match TRBD1. J gave up 4 bases and V 4 bases, and 12 bases lay outside the gene matches. The V gene's germline CDR1 is SGDLS and CDR2 YYNGEE. The CDR3 covers 16 residues.